Sequencing of this T cell receptor beta chain was carried out in a study of cytomegalovirus exposure and HLA in healthy donors. Overall study findings and caveats: With DRB1 most and HLA-C fewest, TCR association rates differed between HLA loci in a later analysis.

PCR employed 60 Vbeta and 13 Jbeta primers. Some clones are missing from TCRdb's copy, which holds only in-frame ones; the method was immunoSEQ multiplex PCR. The sample has fewer than 200,000 clones; less than 80% are singletons. Turning to this clone: Its antigen is as yet unknown.

V was clipped by 2 bases and J by 0 bases, with 11 bases between them. From germline, CDR1 is KGHSH and CDR2 LQKENI. This CDR3 spans 17 amino acids. The genes are TRBV18 and TRBJ2-6; D unresolved. The sequence was obtained from a female donor in good health and CMV-seronegative. The sample comprised PBMCs. CDR3 sequence reads: CASSPLQQISGANVLTF. Here the CDR3 DNA reads TGTGCCAGCTCACCATTACAGCAGATCTCTGGGGCCAACGTCCTGACTTTC.